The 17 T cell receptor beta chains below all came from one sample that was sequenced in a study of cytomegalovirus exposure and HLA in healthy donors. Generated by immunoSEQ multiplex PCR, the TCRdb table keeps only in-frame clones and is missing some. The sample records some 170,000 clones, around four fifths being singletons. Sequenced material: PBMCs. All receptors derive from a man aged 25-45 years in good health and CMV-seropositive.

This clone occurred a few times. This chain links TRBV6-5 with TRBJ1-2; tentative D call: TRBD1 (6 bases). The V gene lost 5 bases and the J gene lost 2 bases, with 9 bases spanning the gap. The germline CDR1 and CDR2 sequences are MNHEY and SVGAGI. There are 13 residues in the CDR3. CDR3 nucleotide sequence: TGTGCCAGCAGTCCGCAGGGGAACTATGGCTACACCTTC. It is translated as CASSPQGNYGYTF.

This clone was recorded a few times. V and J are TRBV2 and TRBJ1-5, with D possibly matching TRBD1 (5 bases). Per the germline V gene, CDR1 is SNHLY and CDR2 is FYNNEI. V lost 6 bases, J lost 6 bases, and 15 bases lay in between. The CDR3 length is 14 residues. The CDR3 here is CASRPDSQGQPQHF. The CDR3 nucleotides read TGTGCCAGCAGACCCGACAGCCAGGGTCAGCCCCAGCATTTT.

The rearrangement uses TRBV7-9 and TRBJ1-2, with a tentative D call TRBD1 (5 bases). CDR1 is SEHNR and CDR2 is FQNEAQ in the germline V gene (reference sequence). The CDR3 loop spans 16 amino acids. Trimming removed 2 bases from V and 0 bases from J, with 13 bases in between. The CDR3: CASSLQTESPNYGYTF. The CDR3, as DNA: TGTGCCAGCAGCTTACAGACAGAAAGCCCTAACTATGGCTACACCTTC.

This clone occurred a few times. The CDR3 reads CASSFTEDEKLFF. The CDR3 bases are TGTGCCAGCAGCTTCACCGAGGATGAAAAACTGTTTTTT. The chain employs TRBV5-4 and TRBJ1-4; D is unresolved. The CDR3 has 13 residues. In germline, CDR1 is SGHNT, CDR2 YYREEE (reference sequence). Deletions cut 2 bases from V and 6 bases from J, with 8 bases between. The variable domain in full, completed from reference TRBV5-4 and TRBJ1-4, reads ETGVTQSPTHLIKTRGQQVTLRCSSQSGHNTVSWYQQALGQGPQFIFQYYREEENGRGNFPPRFSGLQFPNYSSELNVNALELDDSALYLCASSFTEDEKLFFGSGTQLSVL.

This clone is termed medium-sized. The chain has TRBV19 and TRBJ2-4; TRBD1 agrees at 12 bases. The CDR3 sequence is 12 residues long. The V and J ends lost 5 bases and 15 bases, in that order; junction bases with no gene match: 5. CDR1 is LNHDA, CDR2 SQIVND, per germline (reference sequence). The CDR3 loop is CASSVPGQGAYF. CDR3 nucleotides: TGTGCCAGTAGTGTTCCGGGACAGGGGGCGTACTTC.

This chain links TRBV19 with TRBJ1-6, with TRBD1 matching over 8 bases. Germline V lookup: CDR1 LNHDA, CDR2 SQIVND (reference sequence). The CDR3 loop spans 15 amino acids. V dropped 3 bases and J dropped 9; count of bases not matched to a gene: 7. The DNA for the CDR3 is TGTGCCAGTAGTATGTGGACAGGGTTGAGTTCACCCCTCCACTTT. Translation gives CASSMWTGLSSPLHF.

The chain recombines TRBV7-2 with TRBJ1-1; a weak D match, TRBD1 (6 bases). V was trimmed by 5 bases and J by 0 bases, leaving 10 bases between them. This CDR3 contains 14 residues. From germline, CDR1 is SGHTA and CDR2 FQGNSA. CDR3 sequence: CASSPGQMNTEAFF. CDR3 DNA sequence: TGTGCCAGCAGCCCGGGACAAATGAACACTGAAGCTTTCTTT.

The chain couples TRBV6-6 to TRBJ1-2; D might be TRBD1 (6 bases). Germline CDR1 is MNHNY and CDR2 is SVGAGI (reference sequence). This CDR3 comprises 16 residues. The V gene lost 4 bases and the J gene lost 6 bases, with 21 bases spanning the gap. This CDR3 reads CASSSLLKRGGHGYTF. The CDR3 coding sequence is TGTGCCAGCAGTTCTTTACTTAAGAGGGGGGGGCATGGCTACACCTTC.

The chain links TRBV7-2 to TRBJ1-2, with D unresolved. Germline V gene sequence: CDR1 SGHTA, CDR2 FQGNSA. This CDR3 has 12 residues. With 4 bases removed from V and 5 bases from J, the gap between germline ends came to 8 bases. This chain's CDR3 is CASSSGLYGYTF. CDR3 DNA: TGTGCCAGCAGCTCCGGACTGTATGGCTACACCTTC.

CDR3 amino acids: CAILAGGRGETQYF. The DNA of the CDR3 is TGTGCCATCCTAGCGGGGGGGCGGGGAGAGACCCAGTACTTC. This chain uses TRBV6-6 with TRBJ2-5; 12 nucleotides match TRBD2. CDR3 length: 14 amino acids. Germline lookup yields CDR1 MNHNY and CDR2 SVGAGI (reference sequence). V lost 10 bases, J lost 4 bases, and 7 bases stayed unmatched.

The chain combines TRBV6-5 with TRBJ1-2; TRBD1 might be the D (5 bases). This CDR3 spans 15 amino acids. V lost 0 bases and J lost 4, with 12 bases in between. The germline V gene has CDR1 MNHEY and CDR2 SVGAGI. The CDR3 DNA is TGTGCCAGCAGTTACTCCGGGGGGTACAGCTATGGCTACACCTTC. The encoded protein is CASSYSGGYSYGYTF.

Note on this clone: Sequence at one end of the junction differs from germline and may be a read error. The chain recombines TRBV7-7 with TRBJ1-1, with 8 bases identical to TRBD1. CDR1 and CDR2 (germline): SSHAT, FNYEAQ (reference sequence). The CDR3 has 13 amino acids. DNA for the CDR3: TGTGCTAGCAGCTTATGGGACAGGTCTGAAGCTTTCTTT. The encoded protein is CASSLWDRSEAFF.

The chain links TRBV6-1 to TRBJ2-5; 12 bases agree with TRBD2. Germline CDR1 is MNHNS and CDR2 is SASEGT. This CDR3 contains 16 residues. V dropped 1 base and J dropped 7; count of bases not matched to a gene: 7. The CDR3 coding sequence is TGTGCCAGCAGTGAAGGACTAGCGGGGGCTCGTGGGACCCAGTACTTC. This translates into CASSEGLAGARGTQYF.

CDR3 sequence: CASSWTGTEAFF. For the CDR3, the DNA is TGTGCCAGCAGCTGGACTGGGACTGAAGCTTTCTTT. The chain recombines TRBV11-2 with TRBJ1-1; D not certain. V dropped 4 bases and J dropped 5 bases, with 8 bases sitting between them. This CDR3 contains 12 residues. The germline V gene encodes CDR1 SGHAT and CDR2 FQNNGV.

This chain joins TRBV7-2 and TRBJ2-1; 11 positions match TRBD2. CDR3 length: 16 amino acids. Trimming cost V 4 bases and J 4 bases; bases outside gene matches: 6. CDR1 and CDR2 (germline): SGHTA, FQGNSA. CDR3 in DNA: TGTGCCAGCAGCTCCCCTAGCGGGGGGACTTACAATGAGCAGTTCTTC. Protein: CASSSPSGGTYNEQFF.

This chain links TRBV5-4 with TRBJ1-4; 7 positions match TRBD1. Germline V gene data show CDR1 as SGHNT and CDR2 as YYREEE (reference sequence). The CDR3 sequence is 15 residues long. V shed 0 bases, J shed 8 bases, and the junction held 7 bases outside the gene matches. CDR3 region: CASSLDQGGGEKLFF. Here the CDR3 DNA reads TGTGCCAGCAGCTTGGACCAGGGGGGAGGAGAAAAACTGTTTTTT.

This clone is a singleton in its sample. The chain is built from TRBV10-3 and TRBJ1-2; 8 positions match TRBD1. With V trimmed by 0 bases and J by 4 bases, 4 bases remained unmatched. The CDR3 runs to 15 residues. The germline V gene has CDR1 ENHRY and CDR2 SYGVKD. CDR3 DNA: TGTGCCATCAGTGAGTCCGGACAGGGAGGCTATGGCTACACCTTC. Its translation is CAISESGQGGYGYTF.